These 5 T cell receptor beta chains were sequenced from one sample in a study of cytomegalovirus exposure and HLA in healthy donors. It was with 60 Vbeta and 13 Jbeta primers that the PCR ran. Repertoires were generated with immunoSEQ multiplex PCR, while TCRdb's copy carries only in-frame clones and drops some. The sample contains more than 95,000 clones, about 80% of which appear only once. The specimen sequenced was PBMCs. Every receptor here comes from a man in his 60s in good health and CMV-seropositive.

The rearrangement uses TRBV10-1 and TRBJ2-3, with D uncertain. The CDR3 is 14 amino acids. The V and J ends lost 1 base and 4 bases respectively, with 9 bases between them. Germline V gene sequence: CDR1 WNHNN, CDR2 SYGVQD (reference sequence). The CDR3 loop reads CASSEFRVSDTQYF. The CDR3 region has the DNA TGCGCCAGCAGTGAGTTTCGGGTTTCAGATACGCAGTATTTT.

This chain uses TRBV9 with TRBJ2-1, with a weak D call TRBD1 (5 bases). V lost 1 base, J lost 6 bases, and 14 bases lay in between. The CDR3 contains 15 residues. Germline CDR1 SGDLS, CDR2 YYNGEE. Here the CDR3 reads CASSVRGTILNEQFF. The CDR3 coding sequence is TGTGCCAGCAGCGTAAGGGGAACGATTCTCAATGAGCAGTTCTTC.

This clone was recorded a few times. The chain links TRBV6-5 to TRBJ1-1; D ambiguous. The germline V gene encodes CDR1 MNHEY and CDR2 SVGAGI. V shed 5 bases and J shed 7 bases, with 5 bases lying between them. The CDR3 is made up of 10 amino acids. CDR3: CASSELEAFF. The CDR3 nucleotides are TGTGCCAGCAGTGAGCTTGAAGCTTTCTTT.

This chain connects TRBV18 to TRBJ2-1, with 9 bases matching TRBD2. V trimming: 1 base; J trimming: 10 bases; junction bases outside the gene matches: 2. CDR3 length equals 13 residues. Germline V gene data show CDR1 as KGHSH and CDR2 as LQKENI. Written as DNA, the CDR3 is TGTGCCAGCTCACCACAGGCGGGGGGGGAGCAGTTCTTC. It codes for CASSPQAGGEQFF.

This clone has just a few counts. The chain combines TRBV18 with TRBJ2-5; 8 bases are a match to TRBD2. The germline CDR1 and CDR2 sequences are KGHSH and LQKENI. This CDR3 is 15 amino acids long. The V segment lost 3 bases and the J segment 2 bases; nucleotides outside the gene matches: 5. The CDR3 DNA reads as TGTGCCAGCTCACCGGGTGCTAGCGGGCAAGAGACCCAGTACTTC. This encodes CASSPGASGQETQYF.